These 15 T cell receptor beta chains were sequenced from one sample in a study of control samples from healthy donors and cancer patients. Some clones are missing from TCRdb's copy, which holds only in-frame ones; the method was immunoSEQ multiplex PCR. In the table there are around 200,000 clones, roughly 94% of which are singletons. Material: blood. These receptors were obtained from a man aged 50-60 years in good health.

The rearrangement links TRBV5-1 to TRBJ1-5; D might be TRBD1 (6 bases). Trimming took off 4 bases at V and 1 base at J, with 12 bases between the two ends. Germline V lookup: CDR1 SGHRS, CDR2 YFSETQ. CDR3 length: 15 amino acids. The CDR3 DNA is TGCGCCAGCAGCCCTACAGGGTTCAGCAATCAGCCCCAGCATTTT. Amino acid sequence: CASSPTGFSNQPQHF.

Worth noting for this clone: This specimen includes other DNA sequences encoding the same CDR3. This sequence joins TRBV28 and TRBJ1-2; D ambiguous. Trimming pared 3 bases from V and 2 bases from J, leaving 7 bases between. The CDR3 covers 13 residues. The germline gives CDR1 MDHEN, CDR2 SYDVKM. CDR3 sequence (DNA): TGTGCCAGCAGTTTTCAAGTGAACTATGGCTACACCTTC. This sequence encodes CASSFQVNYGYTF.

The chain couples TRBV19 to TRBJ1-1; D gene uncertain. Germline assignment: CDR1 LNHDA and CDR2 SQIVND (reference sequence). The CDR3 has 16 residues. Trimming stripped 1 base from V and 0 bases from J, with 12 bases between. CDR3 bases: TGTGCCAGTAGTATAGGCAGGTCCAATATGAACACTGAAGCTTTCTTT. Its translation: CASSIGRSNMNTEAFF. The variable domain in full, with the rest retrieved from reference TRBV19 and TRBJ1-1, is DGGITQSPKYLFRKEGQNVTLSCEQNLNHDAMYWYRQDPGQGLRLIYYSQIVNDFQKGDIAEGYSVSREKKESFPLTVTSAQKNPTAFYLCASSIGRSNMNTEAFFGQGTRLTVV.

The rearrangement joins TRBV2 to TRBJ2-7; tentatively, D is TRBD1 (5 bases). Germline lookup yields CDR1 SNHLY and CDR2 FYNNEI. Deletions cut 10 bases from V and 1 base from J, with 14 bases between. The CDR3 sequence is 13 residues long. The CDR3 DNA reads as TGTGCCACCAACAGGCGCGCTTCCTACGAGCAGTACTTC. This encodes CATNRRASYEQYF. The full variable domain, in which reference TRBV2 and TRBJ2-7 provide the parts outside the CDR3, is EPEVTQTPSHQVTQMGQEVILRCVPISNHLYFYWYRQILGQKVEFLVSFYNNEISEKSEIFDDQFSVERPDGSNFTLKIRSTKLEDSAMYFCATNRRASYEQYFGPGTRLTVT.

CDR3: CASSFRAGANVLTF. CDR3 nucleotide sequence: TGTGCCAGCAGTTTCAGAGCCGGGGCCAACGTCCTGACTTTC. This sequence joins TRBV16 and TRBJ2-6; D remains unclear. From germline, CDR1 is KGHSY and CDR2 FQNENV. CDR3 length: 14 amino acids. The ends were cut back, 6 bases at V and 4 bases at J, with 10 bases in the middle.

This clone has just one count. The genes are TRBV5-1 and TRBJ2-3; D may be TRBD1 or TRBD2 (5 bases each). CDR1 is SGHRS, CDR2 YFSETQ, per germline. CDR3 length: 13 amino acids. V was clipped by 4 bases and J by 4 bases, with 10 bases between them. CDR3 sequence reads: CASSLGPADTQYF. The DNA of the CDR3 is TGCGCCAGCAGCCTGGGACCGGCAGATACGCAGTATTTT.

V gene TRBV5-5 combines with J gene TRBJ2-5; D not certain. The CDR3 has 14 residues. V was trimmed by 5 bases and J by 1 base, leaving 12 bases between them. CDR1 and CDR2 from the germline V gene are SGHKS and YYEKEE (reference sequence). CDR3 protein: CASRDRAFQETQYF. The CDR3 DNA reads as TGTGCCAGCAGAGACCGAGCGTTCCAAGAGACCCAGTACTTC.

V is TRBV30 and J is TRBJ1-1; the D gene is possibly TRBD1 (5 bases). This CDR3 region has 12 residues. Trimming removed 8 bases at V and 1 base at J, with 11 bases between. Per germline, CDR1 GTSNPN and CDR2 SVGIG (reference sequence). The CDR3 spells CARGGQNTEAFF. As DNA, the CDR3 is TGTGCCCGGGGCGGGCAGAACACTGAAGCTTTCTTT.

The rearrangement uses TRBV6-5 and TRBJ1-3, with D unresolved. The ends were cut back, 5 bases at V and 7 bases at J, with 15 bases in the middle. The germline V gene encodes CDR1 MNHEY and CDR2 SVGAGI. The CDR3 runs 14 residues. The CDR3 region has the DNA TGTGCCAGCAGTCTCGGGCTAGTCGGGAACACCATATATTTT. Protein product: CASSLGLVGNTIYF.

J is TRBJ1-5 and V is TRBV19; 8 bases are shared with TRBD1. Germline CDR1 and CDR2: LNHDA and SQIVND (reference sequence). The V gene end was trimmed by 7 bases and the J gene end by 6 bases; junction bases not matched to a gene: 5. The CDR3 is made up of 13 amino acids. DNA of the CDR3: TGTGCCAGTAAGGACAGGGCGAGTCAGCCCCAGCATTTT. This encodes CASKDRASQPQHF.

CDR3 sequence: CASSEGWRLNTEAFF. CDR3 DNA: TGTGCCAGCAGCGAGGGCTGGAGATTGAACACTGAAGCTTTCTTT. The rearrangement links TRBV6-5 to TRBJ1-1; the D is unclear. Trimming removed 6 bases at V and 0 bases at J, with 14 bases between. The germline V gene encodes CDR1 MNHEY and CDR2 SVGAGI. The CDR3 is made up of 15 amino acids.

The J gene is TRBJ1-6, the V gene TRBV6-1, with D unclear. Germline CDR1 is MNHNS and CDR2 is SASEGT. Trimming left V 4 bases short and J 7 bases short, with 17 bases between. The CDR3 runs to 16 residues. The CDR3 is CASSAIPGYMNSPLHF. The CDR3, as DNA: TGTGCCAGCAGTGCGATACCGGGTTACATGAATTCACCCCTCCACTTT.

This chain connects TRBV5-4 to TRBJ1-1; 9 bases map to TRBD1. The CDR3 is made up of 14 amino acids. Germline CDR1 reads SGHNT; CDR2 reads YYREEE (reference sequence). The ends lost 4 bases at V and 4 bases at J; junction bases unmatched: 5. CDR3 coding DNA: TGTGCCAGCAGCCGGGACAGGGAGACCACTGAAGCTTTCTTT. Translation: CASSRDRETTEAFF.

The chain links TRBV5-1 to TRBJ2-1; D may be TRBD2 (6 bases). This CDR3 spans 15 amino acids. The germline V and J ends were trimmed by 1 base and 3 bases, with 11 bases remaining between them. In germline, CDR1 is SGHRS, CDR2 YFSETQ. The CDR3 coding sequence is TGCGCCAGCAGCTTGCGTCAGACTAGCTACAATGAGCAGTTCTTC. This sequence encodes CASSLRQTSYNEQFF.

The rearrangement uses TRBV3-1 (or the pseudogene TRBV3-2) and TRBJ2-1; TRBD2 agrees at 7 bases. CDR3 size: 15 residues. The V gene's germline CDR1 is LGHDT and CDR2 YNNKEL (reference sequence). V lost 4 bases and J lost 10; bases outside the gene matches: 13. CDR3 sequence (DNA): TGTGCCAGCAGCCTCCACCCAGCGGGGTCAGAAGAGCAGTTCTTC. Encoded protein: CASSLHPAGSEEQFF.